This T cell receptor (beta chain) emerged from a study of response to subunit inactivated influenza vaccine. TCRdb reprocessed the RT-PCR reads via MiXCR and lists one record per CDR3 protein. This table has about 540,000 distinct CDR3 sequences, roughly 23% appearing once. V lost 6 bases and J 4 bases, leaving 9 bases between the germline ends. This CDR3 has 12 amino acids. Germline V lookup: CDR1 MNHEY, CDR2 SVGAGI. The same data also contributed to another study, on T cells expressing NK-cell markers. This second study says: The authors generated TCR beta cDNA through 5'RACE template switching with UMIs. Sequencing covered eight donors, seven HCMV-seropositive and one seronegative. Roughly 6 of the donors carried dominant NKG2C+ clonotypes that took up about 1.0-7.0% of their CD8+ T cells. In several donors, these clonotypes also led the CD3+CD56-NKG2C+ fraction. It was still unclear whether expanded NKG2C+ T cell clones were HCMV specific.

Source: CD4+ T cells sorted from PBMCs, taken 11 to 12 days after vaccination. The clonotype comes from a man aged 45-60 years who received an inactivated influenza vaccine. The rearrangement uses TRBV6-5 and TRBJ1-2; TRBD1 might be the D (6 bases). The CDR3 reads CASRDSVYGYTF. In DNA form, the CDR3 reads TGTGCCAGCAGGGACAGTGTCTATGGCTACACCTTC.